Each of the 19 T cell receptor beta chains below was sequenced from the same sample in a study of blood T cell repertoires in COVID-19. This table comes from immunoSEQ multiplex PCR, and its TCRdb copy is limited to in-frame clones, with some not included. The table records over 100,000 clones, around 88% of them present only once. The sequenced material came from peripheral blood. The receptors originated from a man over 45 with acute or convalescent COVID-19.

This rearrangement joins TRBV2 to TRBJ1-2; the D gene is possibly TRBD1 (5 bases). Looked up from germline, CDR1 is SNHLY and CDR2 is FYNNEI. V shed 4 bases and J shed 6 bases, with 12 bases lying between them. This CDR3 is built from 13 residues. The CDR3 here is CASSVGGIDGYTF. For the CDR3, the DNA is TGTGCCAGCAGTGTGGGGGGAATTGATGGCTACACCTTC. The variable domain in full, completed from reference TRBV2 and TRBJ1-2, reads EPEVTQTPSHQVTQMGQEVILRCVPISNHLYFYWYRQILGQKVEFLVSFYNNEISEKSEIFDDQFSVERPDGSNFTLKIRSTKLEDSAMYFCASSVGGIDGYTFGSGTRLTVV.

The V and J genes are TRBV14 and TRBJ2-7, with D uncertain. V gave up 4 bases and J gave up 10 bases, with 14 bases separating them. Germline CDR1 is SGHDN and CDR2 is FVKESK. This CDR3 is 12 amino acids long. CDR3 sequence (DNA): TGTGCCAGCAGCCCCCAGACTGACCTACAGTACTTC. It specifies CASSPQTDLQYF.

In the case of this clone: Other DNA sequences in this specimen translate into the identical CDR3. CDR3 in amino acids: CASSLGGGTDTQYF. For the CDR3, the DNA is TGCGCCAGCAGCTTGGGAGGCGGCACAGATACGCAGTATTTT. This rearrangement joins TRBV5-1 to TRBJ2-3; D gene unclear. The CDR3 spans 14 residues. Trimming pared 0 bases from V and 1 base from J, leaving 6 bases between. Germline V lookup: CDR1 SGHRS, CDR2 YFSETQ.

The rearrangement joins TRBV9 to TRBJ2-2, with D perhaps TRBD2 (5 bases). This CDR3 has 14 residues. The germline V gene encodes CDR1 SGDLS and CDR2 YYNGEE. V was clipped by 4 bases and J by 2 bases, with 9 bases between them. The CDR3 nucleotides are TGTGCCAGCAGCCCCCGGGGAAACACCGGGGAGCTGTTTTTT. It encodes CASSPRGNTGELFF.

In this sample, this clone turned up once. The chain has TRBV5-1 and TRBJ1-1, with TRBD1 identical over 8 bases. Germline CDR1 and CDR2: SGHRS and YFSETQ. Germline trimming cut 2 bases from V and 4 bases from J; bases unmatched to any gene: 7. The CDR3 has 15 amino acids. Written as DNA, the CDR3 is TGCGCCAGCAGCTTTCAGGGGGCGAGGGGCACTGAAGCTTTCTTT. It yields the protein CASSFQGARGTEAFF.

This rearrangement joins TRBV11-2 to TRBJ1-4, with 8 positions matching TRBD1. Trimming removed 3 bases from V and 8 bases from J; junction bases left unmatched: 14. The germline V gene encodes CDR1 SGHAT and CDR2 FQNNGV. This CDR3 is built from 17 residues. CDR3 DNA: TGTGCCAGCAGCTTTCTCCCGGGACAGGTCGGGAACGAAAAACTGTTTTTT. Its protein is CASSFLPGQVGNEKLFF.

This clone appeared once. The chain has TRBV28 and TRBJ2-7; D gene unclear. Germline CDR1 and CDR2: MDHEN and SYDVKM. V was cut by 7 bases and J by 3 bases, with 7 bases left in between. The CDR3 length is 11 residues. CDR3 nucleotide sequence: TGTGCCAGCATGAGAAACTACGAGCAGTACTTC. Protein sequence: CASMRNYEQYF.

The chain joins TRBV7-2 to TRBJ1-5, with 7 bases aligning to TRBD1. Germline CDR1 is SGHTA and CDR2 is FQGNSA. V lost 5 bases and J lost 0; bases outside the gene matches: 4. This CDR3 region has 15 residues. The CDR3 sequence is CASSGTVYSNQPQHF. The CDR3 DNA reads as TGTGCCAGCAGCGGGACAGTTTATAGCAATCAGCCCCAGCATTTT.

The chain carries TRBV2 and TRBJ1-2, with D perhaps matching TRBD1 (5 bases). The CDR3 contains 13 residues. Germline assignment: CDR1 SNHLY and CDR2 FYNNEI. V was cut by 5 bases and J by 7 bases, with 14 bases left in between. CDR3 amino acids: CASSRDSQVGYTF. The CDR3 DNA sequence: TGTGCCAGCAGTCGGGACTCCCAGGTTGGCTACACCTTC.

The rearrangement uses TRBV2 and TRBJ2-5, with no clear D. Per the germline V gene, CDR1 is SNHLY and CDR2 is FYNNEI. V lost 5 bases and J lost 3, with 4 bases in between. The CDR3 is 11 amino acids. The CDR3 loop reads CASSPEETQYF. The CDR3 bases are TGTGCCAGCAGTCCGGAAGAGACCCAGTACTTC.

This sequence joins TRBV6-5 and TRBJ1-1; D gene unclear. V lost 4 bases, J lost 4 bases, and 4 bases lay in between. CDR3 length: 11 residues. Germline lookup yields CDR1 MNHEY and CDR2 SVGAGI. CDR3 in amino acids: CASSSSTEAFF. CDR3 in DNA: TGTGCCAGCAGTTCGTCCACTGAAGCTTTCTTT.

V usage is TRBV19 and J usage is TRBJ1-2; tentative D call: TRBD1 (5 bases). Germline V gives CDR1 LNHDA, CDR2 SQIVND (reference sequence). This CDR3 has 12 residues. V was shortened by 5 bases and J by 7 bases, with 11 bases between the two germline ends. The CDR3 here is CASSPGGGGYTF. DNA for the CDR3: TGTGCCAGTAGTCCGGGGGGAGGTGGCTACACCTTC.

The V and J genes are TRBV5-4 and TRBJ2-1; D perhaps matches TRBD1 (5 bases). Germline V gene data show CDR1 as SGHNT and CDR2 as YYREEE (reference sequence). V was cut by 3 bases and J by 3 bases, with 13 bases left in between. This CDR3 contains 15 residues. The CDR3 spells CASSSQGHIYNEQFF. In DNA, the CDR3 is TGTGCCAGCAGCTCCCAGGGCCACATCTACAATGAGCAGTTCTTC.

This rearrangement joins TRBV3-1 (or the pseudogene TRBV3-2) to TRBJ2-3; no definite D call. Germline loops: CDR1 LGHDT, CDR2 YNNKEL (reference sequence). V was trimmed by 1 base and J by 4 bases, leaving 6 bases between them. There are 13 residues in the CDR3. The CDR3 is CASSQGQSDTQYF. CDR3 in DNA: TGTGCCAGCAGCCAAGGGCAATCAGATACGCAGTATTTT.

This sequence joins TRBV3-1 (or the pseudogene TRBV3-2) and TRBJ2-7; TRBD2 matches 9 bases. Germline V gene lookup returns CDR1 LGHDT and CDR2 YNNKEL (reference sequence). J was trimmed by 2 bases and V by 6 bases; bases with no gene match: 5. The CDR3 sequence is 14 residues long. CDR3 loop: CASSPSGIPYEQYF. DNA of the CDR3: TGTGCCAGCAGTCCTAGCGGGATACCCTACGAGCAGTACTTC.

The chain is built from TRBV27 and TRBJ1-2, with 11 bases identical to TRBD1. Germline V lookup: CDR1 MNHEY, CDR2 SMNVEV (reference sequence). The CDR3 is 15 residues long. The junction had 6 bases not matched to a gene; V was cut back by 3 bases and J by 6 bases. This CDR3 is CASSFRDRGRNGYTF. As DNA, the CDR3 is TGTGCCAGCAGTTTTAGGGACAGGGGGAGGAATGGCTACACCTTC.

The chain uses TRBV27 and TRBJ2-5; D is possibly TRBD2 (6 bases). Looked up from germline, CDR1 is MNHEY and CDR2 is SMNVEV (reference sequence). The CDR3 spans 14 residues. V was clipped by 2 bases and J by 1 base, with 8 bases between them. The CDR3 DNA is TGTGCCAGCAGTTTACTCGGGGGCCAAGAGACCCAGTACTTC. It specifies CASSLLGGQETQYF.

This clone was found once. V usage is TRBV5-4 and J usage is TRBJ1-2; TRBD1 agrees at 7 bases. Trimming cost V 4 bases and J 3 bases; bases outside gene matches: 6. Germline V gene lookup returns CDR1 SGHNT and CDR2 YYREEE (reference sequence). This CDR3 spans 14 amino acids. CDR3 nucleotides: TGTGCCAGCAGCAAGGGGGCTAATGACTATGGCTACACCTTC. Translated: CASSKGANDYGYTF. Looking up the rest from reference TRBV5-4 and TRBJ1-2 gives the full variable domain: ETGVTQSPTHLIKTRGQQVTLRCSSQSGHNTVSWYQQALGQGPQFIFQYYREEENGRGNFPPRFSGLQFPNYSSELNVNALELDDSALYLCASSKGANDYGYTFGSGTRLTVV.

CDR3 in amino acids: CASSPETGIVGNTIYF. Written as DNA, the CDR3 is TGTGCCAGCAGCCCAGAAACAGGAATCGTCGGAAACACCATATATTTT. This chain uses TRBV7-2 with TRBJ1-3, with D possibly matching TRBD1 (5 bases). This CDR3 is 16 amino acids long. CDR1 is SGHTA, CDR2 FQGNSA, per germline. Trimming took off 5 bases at V and 4 bases at J, with 18 bases between the two ends.